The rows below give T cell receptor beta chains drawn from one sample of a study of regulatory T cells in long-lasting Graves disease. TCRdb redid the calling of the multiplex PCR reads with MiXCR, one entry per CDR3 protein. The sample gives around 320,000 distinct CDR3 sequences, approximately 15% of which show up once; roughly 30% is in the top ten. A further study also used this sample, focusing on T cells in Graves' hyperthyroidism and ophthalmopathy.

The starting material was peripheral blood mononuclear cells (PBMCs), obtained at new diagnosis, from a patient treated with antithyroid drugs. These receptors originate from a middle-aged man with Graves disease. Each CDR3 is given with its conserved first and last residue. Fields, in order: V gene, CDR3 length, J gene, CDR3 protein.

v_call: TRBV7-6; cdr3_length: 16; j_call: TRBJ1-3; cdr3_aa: CASSLSGRGSGNTIYF
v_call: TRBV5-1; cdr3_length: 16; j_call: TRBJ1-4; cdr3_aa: CASSYYSGATNEKLFF
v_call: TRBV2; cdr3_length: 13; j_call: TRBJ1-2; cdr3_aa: CASIGGLNYGYTF
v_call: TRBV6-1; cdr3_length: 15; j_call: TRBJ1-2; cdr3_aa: CASSDLDRKAYGYTF
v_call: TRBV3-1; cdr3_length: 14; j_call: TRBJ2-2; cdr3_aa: CASSQRRGTGELFF
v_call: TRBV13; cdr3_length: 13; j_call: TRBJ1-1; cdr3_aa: CASSSGWNTEAFF
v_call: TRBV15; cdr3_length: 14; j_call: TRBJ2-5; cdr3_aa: CATSRTGQQETQYF
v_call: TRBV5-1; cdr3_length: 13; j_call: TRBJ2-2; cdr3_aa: CASRSGVTGELFF
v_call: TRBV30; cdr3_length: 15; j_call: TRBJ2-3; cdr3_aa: CAWSVGGFSTDTQYF
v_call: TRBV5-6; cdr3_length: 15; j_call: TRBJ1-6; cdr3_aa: CASSLGQGVGSPLHF
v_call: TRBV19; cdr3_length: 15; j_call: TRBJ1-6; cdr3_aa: CASSSPGGSGSPLHF
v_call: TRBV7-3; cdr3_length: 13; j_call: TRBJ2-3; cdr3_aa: CASSLFRTDTQYF
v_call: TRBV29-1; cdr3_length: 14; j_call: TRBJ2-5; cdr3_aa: CSGRRDRGQETQYF
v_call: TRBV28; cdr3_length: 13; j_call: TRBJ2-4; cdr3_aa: CASRDRTLNIQYF
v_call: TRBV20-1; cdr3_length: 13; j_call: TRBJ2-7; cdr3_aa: CSASIGSSYEQYF
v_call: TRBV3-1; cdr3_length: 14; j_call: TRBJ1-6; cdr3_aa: CASSEYSDNSPLHF
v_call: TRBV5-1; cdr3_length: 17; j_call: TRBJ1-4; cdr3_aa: CASSLVSQAATNEKLFF
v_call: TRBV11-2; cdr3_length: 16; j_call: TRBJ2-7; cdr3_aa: CASTPIPGQGSYEQYF
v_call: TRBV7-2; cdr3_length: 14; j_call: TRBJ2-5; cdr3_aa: CASSKILRDETQYF
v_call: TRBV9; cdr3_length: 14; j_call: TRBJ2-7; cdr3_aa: CASSVDGRSYEQYF
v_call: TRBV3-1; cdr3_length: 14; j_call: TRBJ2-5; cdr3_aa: CASSQDLDKETQYF
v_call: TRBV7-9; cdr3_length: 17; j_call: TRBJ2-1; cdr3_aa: CASSRSSSGGRGNEQFF
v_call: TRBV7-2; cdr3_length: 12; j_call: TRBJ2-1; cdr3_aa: CASSPGLNEQFF
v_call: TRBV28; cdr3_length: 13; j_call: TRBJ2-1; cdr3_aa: CASSSGQGSGQFF
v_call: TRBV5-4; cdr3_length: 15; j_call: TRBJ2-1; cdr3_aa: CASSPRRGGANEQFF
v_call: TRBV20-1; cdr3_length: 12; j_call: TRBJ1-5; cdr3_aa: CSARVSRWTQHF
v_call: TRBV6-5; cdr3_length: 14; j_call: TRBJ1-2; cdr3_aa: CASSYPGQNYGYTF
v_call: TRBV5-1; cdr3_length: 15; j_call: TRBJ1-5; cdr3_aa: CASSWRDRANQPQHF
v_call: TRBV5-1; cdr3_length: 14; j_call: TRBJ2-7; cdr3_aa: CASSLLPGQYEQYF
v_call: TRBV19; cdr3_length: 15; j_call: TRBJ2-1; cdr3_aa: CASSRASGGMNEQFF